This section outlines one T cell receptor (beta chain) sequence together with its context. The target of this receptor is not known. The record has no base qualities; no much larger clone is one base away. The immunoSEQ assay, a bias-controlled multiplex PCR using V- and J-specific primers, was used to amplify TCR beta CDR3 regions from genomic DNA. In a second PCR step, a proprietary barcode and Illumina adapter sequences were attached to the CDR3 amplicons. An Illumina MiSeq instrument was used to sequence the CDR3 libraries. Per the authors' processing: Export and quality control were done with immunoSEQ Analyzer 3.0, while downstream analyses used R Bioconductor and Immunarch. Only productive rearrangements within the normalized downsampled data set were used in the calculation of repertoire metrics. In the normalized cohort, clonotypes with more than 5 templates were defined as pathologically expanded. The Inverse Simpson Index served as the measure of repertoire diversity. To capture all clonotypes, CMV-specificity analyses were performed on the non-normalized data set. TCRdb took this table from immuneACCESS and kept in-frame rearrangements with V and J called. Such tables lack part of the clones; where checked against another copy, unresolved V genes explain under half of the gap, and the rest is unexplained. V and J calls and clone size follow that table, whereas D and trimming were derived from the DNA. Across this sample there are about 11,000 clones, with 40% to 50% seen only once. The ten biggest clones cover 8.5% to 9% of the sample.

Trimming at the junction amounts to 4 bases on V and 2 bases on J, and the germline ends lie 9 bases apart. Including cysteine and phenylalanine, the CDR3 has 14 amino acids. Only the CDR3 DNA stays, 42 bases, in frame from base 1. The germline V gene (reference sequence) gives CDR1 as MNHEY and CDR2 as SMNVEV. The data are from a study of T cell clonotyping in hematopoietic cell transplantation (dated by TCRdb to the early 2020s). Background on the whole study: In the study, 140 or so blood samples were gathered from some 32 consecutive transplant recipients and their related donors. Recruitment of patients ran from 2015 to early 2017, and follow-up continued until late 2020 or until death. Broader findings and caveats from the paper: Overlap with donor repertoires was found for only a small fraction of recipient repertoires, with over 97% found to appear de novo at the given depth. Broader posttransplant TCR repertoire diversity was predicted by donor and pretransplant recipient Inverse Simpson Index values. After transplant, TCR diversity in recipients dropped, and pathologically expanded clonotypes increased progressively from day 30 to day 180. The sample size was limited and the cells went unsorted, which meant the CD4 and CD8 repertoire contributions could not be told apart.

In the paper's terms, the time point label means: 30 days after allo-HCT. Blood from recipients was drawn roughly 28 days before transplant, then again at days 30, 100 and 180 after transplant. Using Nuclei Lysis Solution, genomic DNA was extracted from unfractionated peripheral blood mononuclear cells that were either fresh or cryopreserved. The chain is made from TRBV27 and TRBJ1-5; 6 matching bases give a weak D call of TRBD1. This TCR was sampled from a male patient in his forties or fifties who had an allogeneic stem cell transplant from an unrelated donor, so the T cells may come from the graft donor. Some clones in this sample may be carry-over from other donors' samples. The input for sequencing was PBMCs, taken 30 days after allogeneic stem cell transplant. CDR3 loop: CASSSRQGNQPQHF. The DNA sequence is TGTGCCAGCAGTTCCCGACAGGGCAATCAGCCCCAGCATTTT.